The 10 T cell receptor beta chains below come from one sample, sequenced in a study of shared clonotypes between healthy human individuals. Sequencing used immunoSEQ multiplex PCR; TCRdb keeps in-frame clones, though not all of them. The sample holds about 2,500,000 clones, over 85% seen once. Sequenced input: naive CD4+ T cells sorted from blood. Indicated subset: CD45RA+ positively selected. These receptors were taken from a man aged 18 to 30 in good health.

The rearrangement links TRBV4-3 to TRBJ2-1; 10 bases are a match to TRBD2. The CDR3 length is 17 residues. Trimming took 0 bases from V and 11 from J; bases not matched to a gene: 13. The germline V gene encodes CDR1 LGHNA and CDR2 YSLEER. DNA for the CDR3: TGCGCCAGCAGCCAAGAGCCCTTGACTAGCGGGCCCAGACAGCAGTTCTTC. It codes for CASSQEPLTSGPRQQFF.

This chain links TRBV4-1 with TRBJ2-3; 7 nucleotides agree with TRBD2. CDR1 and CDR2 from the germline V gene are MGHRA and YSYEKL. The length of the CDR3 is 15 residues. V lost 0 bases and J lost 7; bases outside the gene matches: 7. In DNA form, the CDR3 reads TGCGCCAGCAGCCAAGATGGGGAGGGGTCAAATACGCAGTATTTT. Protein product: CASSQDGEGSNTQYF.

This clone has a single count. The chain recombines TRBV30 with TRBJ2-1, with 7 positions matching TRBD1. The junction had 4 bases not matched to a gene; V was cut back by 5 bases and J by 6 bases. Germline CDR1 is GTSNPN and CDR2 is SVGIG (reference sequence). CDR3 length equals 12 residues. In DNA form, the CDR3 reads TGTGCCTGGGACAGGGTTGGCAATGAGCAGTTCTTC. It yields the protein CAWDRVGNEQFF.

The chain joins TRBV5-1 to TRBJ2-3; 8 nucleotides match TRBD2. This CDR3 comprises 15 residues. V shed 0 bases, J shed 2 bases, and the junction held 2 bases outside the gene matches. Germline CDR1 is SGHRS and CDR2 is YFSETQ. The CDR3 DNA sequence: TGCGCCAGCAGCTTGGGGCGGGGGGACACAGATACGCAGTATTTT. Encoded protein: CASSLGRGDTDTQYF.

This clone is a singleton in its sample. V and J are TRBV11-2 and TRBJ1-6, with 8 bases matching TRBD1. Per germline, CDR1 SGHAT and CDR2 FQNNGV. The V segment lost 8 bases and the J segment 8 bases; nucleotides outside the gene matches: 11. CDR3 length equals 15 residues. The CDR3 DNA is TGTGCCAGCGGTATTACAGGGGGTGGATATTCACCCCTCCACTTT. It translates to CASGITGGGYSPLHF.

The CDR3 loop is CASSQTSGRDTQYF. The CDR3 DNA follows: TGTGCCAGCAGCCAGACTAGCGGGCGGGATACGCAGTATTTT. V usage is TRBV7-9 and J usage is TRBJ2-3; 10 bases agree with TRBD2. Germline lookup yields CDR1 SEHNR and CDR2 FQNEAQ (reference sequence). The CDR3 sequence is 14 residues long. J was trimmed by 6 bases and V by 5 bases; bases with no gene match: 5.

The chain has TRBV10-1 and TRBJ2-2, with D unclear. Between the trimmed V and J ends, which lost 6 bases and 4 bases, there was a span of 15 bases. CDR3 length: 15 amino acids. CDR1 and CDR2 (germline): WNHNN, SYGVQD (reference sequence). The CDR3 loop is CASSSTRTGTGELFF. The CDR3 DNA is TGCGCCAGCAGCTCAACCCGGACGGGCACCGGGGAGCTGTTTTTT.

V is TRBV29-1 and J is TRBJ2-2; 16 bases line up with TRBD2. CDR3 size: 17 residues. Germline V gene sequence: CDR1 SQVTM, CDR2 ANQGSEA. Germline trimming cut 4 bases from V and 1 base from J; bases unmatched to any gene: 3. The CDR3 loop is CSVAGTSGRENTGELFF. Written as DNA, the CDR3 is TGCAGCGTTGCCGGGACTAGCGGGAGGGAGAACACCGGGGAGCTGTTTTTT.

The J gene is TRBJ2-2, the V gene TRBV5-6; TRBD1 matches at 9 bases. With 6 bases clipped from V and 3 bases from J, the junction kept 6 bases outside the gene matches. Germline lookup yields CDR1 SGHDT and CDR2 YYEEEE. The CDR3 extends over 15 amino acids. The CDR3 sequence is CASKRQGVDTGELFF. The DNA for the CDR3 is TGTGCCAGCAAACGACAGGGGGTAGACACCGGGGAGCTGTTTTTT. Together with reference TRBV5-6 and TRBJ2-2, the CDR3 gives the full variable domain: DAGVTQSPTHLIKTRGQQVTLRCSPKSGHDTVSWYQQALGQGPQFIFQYYEEEERQRGNFPDRFSGHQFPNYSSELNVNALLLGDSALYLCASKRQGVDTGELFFGEGSRLTVL.

The rearrangement links TRBV6-1 to TRBJ1-5; 9 bases map to TRBD1. The CDR3 extends over 15 amino acids. Germline assignment: CDR1 MNHNS and CDR2 SASEGT. V shed 4 bases, J shed 7 bases, and the junction held 8 bases outside the gene matches. The CDR3: CASSVQGATGQPQHF. CDR3 DNA: TGTGCCAGCAGTGTACAGGGGGCCACAGGACAGCCCCAGCATTTT.